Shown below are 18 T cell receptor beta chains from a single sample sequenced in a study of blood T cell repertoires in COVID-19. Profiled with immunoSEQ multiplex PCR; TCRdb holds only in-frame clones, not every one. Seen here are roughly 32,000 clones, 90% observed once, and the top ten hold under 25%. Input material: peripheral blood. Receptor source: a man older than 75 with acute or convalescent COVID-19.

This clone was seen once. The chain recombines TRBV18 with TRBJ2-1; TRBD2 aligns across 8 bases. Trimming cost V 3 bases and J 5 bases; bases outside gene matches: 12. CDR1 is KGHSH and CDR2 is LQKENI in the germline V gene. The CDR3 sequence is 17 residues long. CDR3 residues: CASSPRGAPYWDNEQFF. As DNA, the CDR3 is TGTGCCAGCTCACCGCGGGGGGCCCCTTATTGGGACAATGAGCAGTTCTTC. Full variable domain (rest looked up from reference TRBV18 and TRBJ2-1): NAGVMQNPRHLVRRRGQEARLRCSPMKGHSHVYWYRQLPEEGLKFMVYLQKENIIDESGMPKERFSAEFPKEGPSILRIQQVVRGDSAAYFCASSPRGAPYWDNEQFFGPGTRLTVL.

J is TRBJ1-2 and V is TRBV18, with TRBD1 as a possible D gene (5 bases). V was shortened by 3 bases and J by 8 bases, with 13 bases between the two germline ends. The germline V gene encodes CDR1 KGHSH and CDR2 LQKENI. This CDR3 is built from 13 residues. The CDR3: CASSPSAGDGYTF. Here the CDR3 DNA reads TGTGCCAGCTCACCCTCGGCGGGGGACGGCTACACCTTC.

CDR3 nucleotides: TGTGCCATCAGTGGGAGCGGGGGACAAGAGACCCAGTACTTC. Its protein is CAISGSGGQETQYF. The chain employs TRBV10-3 and TRBJ2-5; 8 bases map to TRBD2. The CDR3 has 14 residues. V was clipped by 4 bases and J by 2 bases; unmatched bases: 3. Germline lookup yields CDR1 ENHRY and CDR2 SYGVKD.

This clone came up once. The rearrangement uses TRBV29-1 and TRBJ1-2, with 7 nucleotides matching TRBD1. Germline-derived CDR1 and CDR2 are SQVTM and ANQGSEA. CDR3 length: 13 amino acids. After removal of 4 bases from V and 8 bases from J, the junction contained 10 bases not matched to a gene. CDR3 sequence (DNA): TGCAGCGTTGGTAGCAGGGGGGTAGAGGGCTACACCTTC. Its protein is CSVGSRGVEGYTF.

The CDR3 nucleotides are TGCGCCAGCAGCTTGGCCTGGACAGGGTATGAGACCCAGTACTTC. Its translation is CASSLAWTGYETQYF. This chain connects TRBV5-1 to TRBJ2-5; 8 positions agree with TRBD1. The CDR3 totals 15 residues. V lost 0 bases and J lost 5; bases outside the gene matches: 6. The V gene's germline CDR1 is SGHRS and CDR2 YFSETQ. The full variable domain, completed using reference TRBV5-1 and TRBJ2-5, is KAGVTQTPRYLIKTRGQQVTLSCSPISGHRSVSWYQQTPGQGLQFLFEYFSETQRNKGNFPGRFSGRQFSNSRSEMNVSTLELGDSALYLCASSLAWTGYETQYFGPGTRLLVL.

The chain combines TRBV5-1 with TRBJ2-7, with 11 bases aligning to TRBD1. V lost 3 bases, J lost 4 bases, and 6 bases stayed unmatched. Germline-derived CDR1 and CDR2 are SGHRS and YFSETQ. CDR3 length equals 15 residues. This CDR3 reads CASSWTGGSTYEQYF. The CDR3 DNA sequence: TGCGCCAGCAGCTGGACAGGGGGCAGTACGTACGAGCAGTACTTC.

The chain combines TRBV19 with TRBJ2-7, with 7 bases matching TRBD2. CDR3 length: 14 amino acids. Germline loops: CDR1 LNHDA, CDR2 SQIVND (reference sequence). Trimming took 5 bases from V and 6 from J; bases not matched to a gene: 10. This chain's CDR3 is CASSFATAGTEQYF. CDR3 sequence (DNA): TGTGCCAGTAGTTTCGCGACAGCGGGAACCGAGCAGTACTTC.

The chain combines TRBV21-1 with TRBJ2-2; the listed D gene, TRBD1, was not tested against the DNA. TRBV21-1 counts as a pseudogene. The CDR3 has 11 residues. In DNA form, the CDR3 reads TGTGCCAGCAGCAGACACGGGGAGCTGTTTTTT. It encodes CASSRHGELFF.

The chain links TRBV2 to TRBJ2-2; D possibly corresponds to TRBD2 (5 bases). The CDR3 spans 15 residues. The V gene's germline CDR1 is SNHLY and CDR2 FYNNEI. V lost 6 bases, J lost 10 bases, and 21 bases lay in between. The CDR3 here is CASSSDRLPREELFF. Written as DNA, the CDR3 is TGTGCCAGCAGCTCGGACCGACTCCCCCGGGAGGAGCTGTTTTTT.

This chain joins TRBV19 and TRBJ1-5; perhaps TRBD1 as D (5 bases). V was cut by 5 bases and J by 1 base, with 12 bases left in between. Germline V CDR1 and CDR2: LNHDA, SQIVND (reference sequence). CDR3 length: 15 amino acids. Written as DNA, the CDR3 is TGTGCCAGTAGTCTCCAGGGTGTGAGCAATCAGCCCCAGCATTTT. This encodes CASSLQGVSNQPQHF.

This chain's CDR3 is CASSLAGDYNEQFF. DNA of the CDR3: TGCGCCAGCAGCTTGGCAGGGGACTACAATGAGCAGTTCTTC. The genes are TRBV5-1 and TRBJ2-1, with a weak D call TRBD1 (6 bases). CDR3 length: 14 residues. The V end lost 0 bases, the J end lost 3 bases, and 7 bases lay between the germline ends. CDR1 is SGHRS and CDR2 is YFSETQ in the germline V gene. Drawing the rest from reference TRBV5-1 and TRBJ2-1, the complete variable domain is KAGVTQTPRYLIKTRGQQVTLSCSPISGHRSVSWYQQTPGQGLQFLFEYFSETQRNKGNFPGRFSGRQFSNSRSEMNVSTLELGDSALYLCASSLAGDYNEQFFGPGTRLTVL.

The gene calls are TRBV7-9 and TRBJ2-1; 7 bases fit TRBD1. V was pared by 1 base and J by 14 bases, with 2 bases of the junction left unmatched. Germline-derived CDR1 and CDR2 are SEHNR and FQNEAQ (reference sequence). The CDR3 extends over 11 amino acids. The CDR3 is CASSLEGAEFF. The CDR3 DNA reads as TGTGCCAGCAGCTTAGAGGGGGCGGAGTTCTTC.

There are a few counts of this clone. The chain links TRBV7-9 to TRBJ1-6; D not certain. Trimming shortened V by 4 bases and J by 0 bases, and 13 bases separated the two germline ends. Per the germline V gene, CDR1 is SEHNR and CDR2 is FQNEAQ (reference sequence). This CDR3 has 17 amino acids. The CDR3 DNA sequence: TGTGCCAGCAGCTCCACCCGACTGTCCTCCTATAATTCACCCCTCCACTTT. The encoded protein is CASSSTRLSSYNSPLHF.

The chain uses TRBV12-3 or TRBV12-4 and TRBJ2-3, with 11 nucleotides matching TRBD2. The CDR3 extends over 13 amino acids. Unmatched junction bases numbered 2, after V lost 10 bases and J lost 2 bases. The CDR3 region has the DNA TGTGCCATTAGCGGGGGGGCCACAGATACGCAGTATTTT. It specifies CAISGGATDTQYF.

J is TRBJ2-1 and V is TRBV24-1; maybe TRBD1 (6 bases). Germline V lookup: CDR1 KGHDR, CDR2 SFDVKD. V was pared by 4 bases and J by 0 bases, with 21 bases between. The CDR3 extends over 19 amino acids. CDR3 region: CATSDSLAGAISSYNEQFF. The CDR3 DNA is TGTGCCACCAGTGACTCCTTGGCAGGGGCGATATCCTCCTACAATGAGCAGTTCTTC.

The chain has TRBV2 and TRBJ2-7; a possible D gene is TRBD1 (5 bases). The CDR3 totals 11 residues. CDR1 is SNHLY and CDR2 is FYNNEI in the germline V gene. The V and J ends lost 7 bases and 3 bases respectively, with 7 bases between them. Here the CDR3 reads CASKGHYEQYF. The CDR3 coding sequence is TGTGCCAGCAAAGGACACTACGAGCAGTACTTC.

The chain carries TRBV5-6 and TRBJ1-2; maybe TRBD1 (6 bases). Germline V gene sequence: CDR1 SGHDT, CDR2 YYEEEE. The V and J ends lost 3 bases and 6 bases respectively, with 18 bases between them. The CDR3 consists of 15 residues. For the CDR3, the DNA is TGTGCCAGCAGCTGGGGGGGCCAGGGAGGCGATGGCTACACCTTC. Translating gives CASSWGGQGGDGYTF.

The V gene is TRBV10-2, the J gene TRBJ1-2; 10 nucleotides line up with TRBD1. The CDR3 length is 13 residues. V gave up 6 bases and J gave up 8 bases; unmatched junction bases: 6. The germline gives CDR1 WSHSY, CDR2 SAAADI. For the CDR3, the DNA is TGCGCCAGCAGAGAGACAGGGGGCGACGGCTACACCTTC. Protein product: CASRETGGDGYTF.